Sequencing of this TCR beta chain was carried out in a study of shared T cell receptors in the human thymus. Profiling relied on immunoSEQ multiplex PCR, and the TCRdb table lists in-frame clones only, not all of them. The sample has about 500,000 clones, about four fifths seen once. There are 12 residues in the CDR3. V lost 8 bases, J lost 4 bases, and 7 bases stayed unmatched. Germline CDR1 is GTSNPN and CDR2 is SVGIG (reference sequence). The data were also submitted as part of a second study, on human thymus T cells. According to that study: The study used thymus tissue resected during corrective heart surgery. Thymic and blood repertoires appeared to display a bias in their usage of V and J genes. Thymic repertoires from unrelated individuals overlapped highly, related research reported.

Sequences were obtained from thymocytes. J is TRBJ2-7 and V is TRBV30, with TRBD2 identical over 8 bases. The sequence was collected from a boy younger than two with a congenital heart defect. CDR3 sequence (DNA): TGTGCCAGTAACGGCGGGAGGTACGAGCAGTACTTC. Translation gives CASNGGRYEQYF.